The rows below give T cell receptor beta chains drawn from one sample of a study of shared clonotypes between healthy human individuals. Libraries were prepared by immunoSEQ multiplex PCR; TCRdb keeps only in-frame clonotypes and omits some of them. In the table there are about 2.3 million clones, just over 90% of which are singletons. Sequenced: naive CD4+ T cells from PBMCs. The receptor set was obtained from a man between 18 and 29 years old in good health. Some clones in this sample may be carry-over from other donors' samples. CDR3s include the opening cysteine and the closing phenylalanine or tryptophan. A D gene is named only where the DNA matches it firmly. For some rows the clone size is stated as once, few or many, or as a class when expanded; others skip it.

D	size	J	V	CDR3	DNA
.	once	TRBJ2-1	TRBV12-5	CASGPSRTNGKSSYNEQFF	TGTGCTAGTGGCCCCTCGCGGACAAATGGCAAAAGCTCCTACAATGAGCAGTTCTTC
TRBD2	.	TRBJ2-5	TRBV5-1	CASSFLPGTTETQYF	TGCGCCAGCAGCTTCCTGCCCGGGACTACGGAGACCCAGTACTTC
.	.	TRBJ2-5	TRBV6-1	CASSEWVGTFQETQYF	TGTGCCAGCAGTGAATGGGTCGGTACTTTCCAAGAGACCCAGTACTTC
TRBD2	.	TRBJ2-1	TRBV7-3	CASSPRGSGSSHNEQFF	TGTGCCAGCAGCCCCAGGGGTAGCGGGAGTTCCCACAATGAGCAGTTCTTC
.	once	TRBJ1-4	TRBV27	CASSLLGEKLFF	TGTGCCAGCAGTTTACTGGGTGAAAAACTGTTTTTT
.	.	TRBJ2-2	TRBV4-2	CASSQDLGRANTGELFF	TGTGCCAGCAGCCAAGATCTGGGACGGGCGAACACCGGGGAGCTGTTTTTT
TRBD1	.	TRBJ1-2	TRBV6-5	CASSQNRGVSYGYTF	TGTGCCAGCAGTCAGAACAGGGGCGTTAGCTATGGCTACACCTTC
TRBD1	.	TRBJ2-2	TRBV7-9	CASSTQGAGGELFF	TGTGCCAGCAGCACCCAGGGGGCGGGCGGGGAGCTGTTTTTT
TRBD2	.	TRBJ2-3	TRBV7-2	CASSRKGLAGTTSTDTQYF	TGTGCCAGCAGCCGAAAGGGACTAGCGGGAACTACTAGCACAGATACGCAGTATTTT
TRBD1	once	TRBJ1-3	TRBV5-6	CASSLGLTGGGNTIYF	TGTGCCAGCAGCTTGGGCCTGACAGGGGGCGGAAACACCATATATTTT
.	few	TRBJ1-5	TRBV6-5	CASSYSGAKNQPQHF	TGTGCCAGCAGTTACTCGGGGGCTAAGAATCAGCCCCAGCATTTT
TRBD2	.	TRBJ2-3	TRBV30	CAWSVLRGLGGADTQYF	TGTGCCTGGAGTGTACTACGCGGACTAGGAGGTGCAGATACGCAGTATTTT
.	.	TRBJ1-2	TRBV5-1	CASSLVGEESYGYTF	TGCGCCAGCAGCTTGGTCGGGGAGGAGAGCTATGGCTACACCTTC
.	once	TRBJ1-2	TRBV6-1	CASGGGRSGYGYTF	TGTGCCAGCGGGGGGGGCCGAAGTGGCTATGGCTACACCTTC
.	.	TRBJ1-2	TRBV28	CASTLLGARIRGYTF	TGTGCCAGCACCTTATTAGGGGCGAGGATTCGGGGCTACACCTTC
.	.	TRBJ2-5	TRBV5-1	CASSRVPLPVQETQYF	TGCGCCAGCAGCCGGGTGCCTCTCCCGGTTCAAGAGACCCAGTACTTC
.	.	TRBJ1-5	TRBV27	CASSYVGGVNQPQHF	TGTGCCAGCAGTTACGTTGGGGGCGTCAATCAGCCCCAGCATTTT
.	once	TRBJ1-1	TRBV6-5	CASSYRTVTEAFF	TGTGCCAGCAGTTACAGGACAGTAACTGAAGCTTTCTTT
TRBD1	.	TRBJ2-5	TRBV11-2	CASSPAGQGQTQYF	TGTGCCAGCAGCCCGGCCGGACAGGGCCAGACCCAGTACTTC
.	few	TRBJ1-5	TRBV7-9	CASSLTEGLAPQHF	TGTGCCAGCAGCTTAACAGAGGGGCTTGCGCCCCAGCATTTT
TRBD2	.	TRBJ2-2	TRBV13	CASSLAGTSEPNTGELFF	TGTGCCAGCAGCTTAGCAGGGACTAGCGAGCCGAACACCGGGGAGCTGTTTTTT
TRBD1	.	TRBJ2-2	TRBV25-1	CASRARQGWYTGELFF	TGTGCCAGCAGGGCTAGACAGGGATGGTACACCGGGGAGCTGTTTTTT
TRBD1	.	TRBJ1-2	TRBV14	CASSQDRATGLFGYTF	TGTGCCAGCAGCCAAGATCGGGCGACAGGGTTGTTTGGCTACACCTTC
.	.	TRBJ1-2	TRBV7-3	CASSLSPRANYGYTF	TGTGCCAGCAGCTTAAGTCCGAGAGCTAACTATGGCTACACCTTC
.	.	TRBJ1-4	TRBV28	CASSFVGATNEKLFF	TGTGCCAGCAGTTTTGTCGGAGCAACTAATGAAAAACTGTTTTTT
.	once	TRBJ2-5	TRBV5-4	CASSAQEETQYF	TGTGCCAGCAGCGCACAGGAAGAGACCCAGTACTTC
TRBD1	.	TRBJ1-2	TRBV7-2	CASSGEGTGLRGYTF	TGTGCCAGCAGCGGGGAAGGGACAGGGCTTCGTGGCTACACCTTC
.	.	TRBJ2-1	TRBV2	CASRPPGLDYNEQFF	TGTGCCAGCAGACCACCGGGACTCGATTACAATGAGCAGTTCTTC
.	.	TRBJ1-2	TRBV7-6	CASSLQGGGYTF	TGTGCCAGCAGCTTGCAGGGAGGCGGCTACACCTTC
.	.	TRBJ2-1	TRBV11-3	CASSPTGAQFRDEQFF	TGTGCCAGCAGCCCCACCGGGGCACAGTTCCGGGATGAGCAGTTCTTC
.	.	TRBJ2-7	TRBV28	CASTLGGEQYF	TGTGCCAGCACCCTAGGTGGCGAGCAGTACTTC
.	few	TRBJ2-1	TRBV14	CASDGGDNEQFF	TGTGCCAGTGACGGAGGCGACAATGAGCAGTTCTTC
.	.	TRBJ2-7	TRBV4-3	CASSQRERAYEQYF	TGCGCCAGCAGCCAAAGGGAACGAGCCTACGAGCAGTACTTC
TRBD2	once	TRBJ2-7	TRBV7-2	CASSRVPSGSSYEQYF	TGTGCCAGCAGCCGAGTCCCTAGCGGGAGTTCCTACGAGCAGTACTTC